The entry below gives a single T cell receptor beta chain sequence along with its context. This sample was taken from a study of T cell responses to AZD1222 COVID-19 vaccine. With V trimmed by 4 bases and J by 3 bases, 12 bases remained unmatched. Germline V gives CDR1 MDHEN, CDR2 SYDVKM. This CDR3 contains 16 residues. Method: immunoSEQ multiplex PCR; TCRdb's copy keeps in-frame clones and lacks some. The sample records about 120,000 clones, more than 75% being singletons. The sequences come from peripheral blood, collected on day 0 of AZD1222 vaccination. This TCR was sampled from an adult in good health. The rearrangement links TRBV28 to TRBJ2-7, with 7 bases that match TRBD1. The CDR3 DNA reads TGTGCCAGCAGTTCCCCTCAAACAGGGGCGGACTACGAGCAGTACTTC. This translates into CASSSPQTGADYEQYF.